This T cell receptor (beta chain) comes out of a study of CD8 T cells in Susac syndrome. Trimming left V 5 bases short and J 3 bases short, with 16 bases between. This CDR3 contains 15 residues. The germline V gene encodes CDR1 SGHTA and CDR2 FQGNSA. Reverse transcription used roughly 0.45 to 1 ug RNA and random hexamers. TCR beta CDR3 was amplified by immunoSEQ multiplex PCR. This amplification extended across 54 Vbeta and 13 Jbeta segments. TCRdb reprocessed the immunoSEQ multiplex PCR reads via MiXCR and lists one record per CDR3 protein. The sample lists about 180,000 distinct CDR3 sequences, roughly 92% occurring once.

The sequence derives from a human donor with multiple sclerosis. The specimen was CD4+ T cells from PBMCs. This chain joins TRBV7-2 and TRBJ1-1; D gene uncertain. DNA for the CDR3: TGTGCCAGCAGCCTGGAACAAAGTAAGCACACTGAAGCTTTCTTT. Translation: CASSLEQSKHTEAFF.